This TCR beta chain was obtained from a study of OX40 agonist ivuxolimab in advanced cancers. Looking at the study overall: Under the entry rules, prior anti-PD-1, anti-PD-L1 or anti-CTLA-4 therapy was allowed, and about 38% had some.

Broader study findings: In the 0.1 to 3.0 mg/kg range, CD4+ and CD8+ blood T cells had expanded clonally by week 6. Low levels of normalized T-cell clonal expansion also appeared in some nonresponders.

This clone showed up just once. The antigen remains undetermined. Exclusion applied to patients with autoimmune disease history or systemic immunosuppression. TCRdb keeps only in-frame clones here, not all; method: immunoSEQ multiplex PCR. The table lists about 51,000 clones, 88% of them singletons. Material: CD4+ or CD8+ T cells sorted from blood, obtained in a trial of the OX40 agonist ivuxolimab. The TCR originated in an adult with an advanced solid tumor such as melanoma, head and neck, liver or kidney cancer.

This CDR3 is CATSTRQVLRDTQYF. The CDR3 DNA follows: TGTGCCACCAGCACCAGACAGGTTCTGCGAGATACGCAGTATTTT. This chain links TRBV15 with TRBJ2-3; tentatively, D is TRBD1 (6 bases). V gave up 4 bases and J gave up 5 bases, with 16 bases separating them. The germline CDR1 and CDR2 sequences are LNHNV and YYDKDF (reference sequence). This CDR3 comprises 15 residues.